Listed below are T cell receptor beta chains from one sample, sequenced in a study of neoadjuvant nivolumab and ipilimumab in lung cancer. The method was immunoSEQ multiplex PCR; TCRdb's version includes in-frame clones alone and lacks a portion of them. The table has 45,000 to 55,000 clones, 80% to 90% seen once. Sequenced here: blood, sampled before neoadjuvant nivolumab, alone or with ipilimumab. Receptors were obtained from an adult with non-small cell lung cancer. Some clones in this sample may be carry-over from other donors' samples. Both conserved end residues are part of each CDR3. Fields, in order: J gene, V gene, D gene, clone size, CDR3 protein, CDR3 DNA. The D gene is left open where the match is weak. Where a row states a size, it is once, few, many or the class of an expanded clone; other rows omit it.

j_gene: TRBJ1-1; v_gene: TRBV14; d_gene: NA; abundance: NA; CDR3aa: CASSQDWPTDTEAFF; CDR3nt: TGTGCCAGCAGCCAAGATTGGCCTACCGACACTGAAGCTTTCTTT
j_gene: TRBJ2-1; v_gene: TRBV9; d_gene: TRBD1; abundance: once; CDR3aa: CASSVGGRGYNEQFF; CDR3nt: TGTGCCAGCAGCGTAGGTGGCAGGGGGTACAATGAGCAGTTCTTC
j_gene: TRBJ2-2; v_gene: TRBV4-1; d_gene: NA; abundance: NA; CDR3aa: CASSQDKVGGELFF; CDR3nt: TGCGCCAGCAGCCAAGACAAGGTGGGCGGGGAGCTGTTTTTT
j_gene: TRBJ2-1; v_gene: TRBV7-6; d_gene: NA; abundance: NA; CDR3aa: CASSLTPWGYNEQFF; CDR3nt: TGTGCCAGCAGCTTGACCCCTTGGGGCTACAATGAGCAGTTCTTC
j_gene: TRBJ2-3; v_gene: TRBV30; d_gene: NA; abundance: NA; CDR3aa: CAWSVLAATDTQYF; CDR3nt: TGTGCCTGGAGTGTGTTAGCGGCCACAGATACGCAGTATTTT
j_gene: TRBJ1-1; v_gene: TRBV5-1; d_gene: NA; abundance: NA; CDR3aa: CASSYTTMNTEAFF; CDR3nt: TGCGCCAGCAGCTACACAACTATGAACACTGAAGCTTTCTTT
j_gene: TRBJ2-5; v_gene: TRBV19; d_gene: NA; abundance: NA; CDR3aa: CASSIGSGTQETQYF; CDR3nt: TGTGCCAGTAGTATAGGGAGCGGGACACAAGAGACCCAGTACTTC
j_gene: TRBJ2-2; v_gene: TRBV5-4; d_gene: NA; abundance: NA; CDR3aa: CASSLVGTNTGELFF; CDR3nt: TGTGCCAGCAGCTTGGTCGGCACCAACACCGGGGAGCTGTTTTTT
j_gene: TRBJ1-2; v_gene: TRBV13; d_gene: NA; abundance: NA; CDR3aa: CASSLVLMGGYTF; CDR3nt: TGTGCCAGCAGCTTAGTGTTGATGGGCGGCTACACCTTC
j_gene: TRBJ1-2; v_gene: TRBV5-5; d_gene: NA; abundance: NA; CDR3aa: CASSLDQDYGYTF; CDR3nt: TGTGCCAGCAGCTTGGACCAAGACTATGGCTACACCTTC
j_gene: TRBJ2-1; v_gene: TRBV11-3; d_gene: NA; abundance: NA; CDR3aa: CASSLEASTNEQFF; CDR3nt: TGTGCCAGCAGCTTAGAGGCCTCGACCAATGAGCAGTTCTTC
j_gene: TRBJ2-7; v_gene: TRBV30; d_gene: NA; abundance: NA; CDR3aa: CAWGHPGPTYEQYF; CDR3nt: TGTGCCTGGGGCCACCCAGGGCCTACCTACGAGCAGTACTTC
j_gene: TRBJ2-5; v_gene: TRBV7-7; d_gene: TRBD2; abundance: NA; CDR3aa: CASSSGGTQYF; CDR3nt: TGTGCTAGCAGCTCGGGAGGGACCCAGTACTTC
j_gene: TRBJ1-2; v_gene: TRBV2; d_gene: NA; abundance: once; CDR3aa: CASTLQTVNYGYTF; CDR3nt: TGTGCCAGCACCCTCCAGACCGTAAACTATGGCTACACCTTC
j_gene: TRBJ2-7; v_gene: TRBV7-3; d_gene: TRBD1; abundance: NA; CDR3aa: CASSLSGTGIHEQYF; CDR3nt: TGTGCCAGCAGCTTGTCGGGGACAGGGATCCACGAGCAGTACTTC
j_gene: TRBJ1-1; v_gene: TRBV5-1; d_gene: NA; abundance: NA; CDR3aa: CASSLGGGRGTEAFF; CDR3nt: TGCGCCAGCAGCTTGGGTGGGGGCCGGGGCACTGAAGCTTTCTTT
j_gene: TRBJ2-2; v_gene: TRBV18; d_gene: NA; abundance: once; CDR3aa: CASSPGPRRDTGELFF; CDR3nt: TGTGCCAGCTCACCAGGACCCCGGCGGGACACCGGGGAGCTGTTTTTT
j_gene: TRBJ1-1; v_gene: TRBV19; d_gene: NA; abundance: NA; CDR3aa: CASQRGNTEAFF; CDR3nt: TGTGCCAGCCAACGAGGGAACACTGAAGCTTTCTTT
j_gene: TRBJ2-4; v_gene: TRBV9; d_gene: TRBD2; abundance: NA; CDR3aa: CASSTHGLAGGGAKNIQYF; CDR3nt: TGTGCCAGCAGCACCCATGGACTAGCGGGCGGCGGGGCCAAAAACATTCAGTACTTC
j_gene: TRBJ2-1; v_gene: TRBV4-3; d_gene: NA; abundance: NA; CDR3aa: CASRGRLVNEQFF; CDR3nt: TGCGCCAGCAGAGGTAGACTAGTCAATGAGCAGTTCTTC
j_gene: TRBJ2-3; v_gene: TRBV30; d_gene: NA; abundance: NA; CDR3aa: CAWSRTASTDTQYF; CDR3nt: TGTGCCTGGAGCCGGACAGCTAGCACAGATACGCAGTATTTT
j_gene: TRBJ2-7; v_gene: TRBV2; d_gene: NA; abundance: NA; CDR3aa: CASSEIGQGSYEQYF; CDR3nt: TGTGCCAGCAGTGAAATAGGGCAGGGGTCCTACGAGCAGTACTTC
j_gene: TRBJ2-1; v_gene: TRBV5-1; d_gene: TRBD2; abundance: NA; CDR3aa: CASSPGVRSGSSYNEQFF; CDR3nt: TGCGCCAGCAGCCCCGGGGTTAGAAGCGGGAGTTCCTACAATGAGCAGTTCTTC
j_gene: TRBJ2-7; v_gene: TRBV7-9; d_gene: NA; abundance: NA; CDR3aa: CASSLPGTGPLYEQYF; CDR3nt: TGTGCCAGCAGCTTACCTGGAACAGGACCCCTCTACGAGCAGTACTTC
j_gene: TRBJ2-2; v_gene: TRBV7-9; d_gene: NA; abundance: NA; CDR3aa: CASSSRTGNTGELFF; CDR3nt: TGTGCCAGCAGCTCCAGGACGGGGAACACCGGGGAGCTGTTTTTT
j_gene: TRBJ2-2; v_gene: TRBV19; d_gene: TRBD1; abundance: NA; CDR3aa: CASRSTGGTGELFF; CDR3nt: TGTGCCAGTAGATCGACAGGGGGGACCGGGGAGCTGTTTTTT